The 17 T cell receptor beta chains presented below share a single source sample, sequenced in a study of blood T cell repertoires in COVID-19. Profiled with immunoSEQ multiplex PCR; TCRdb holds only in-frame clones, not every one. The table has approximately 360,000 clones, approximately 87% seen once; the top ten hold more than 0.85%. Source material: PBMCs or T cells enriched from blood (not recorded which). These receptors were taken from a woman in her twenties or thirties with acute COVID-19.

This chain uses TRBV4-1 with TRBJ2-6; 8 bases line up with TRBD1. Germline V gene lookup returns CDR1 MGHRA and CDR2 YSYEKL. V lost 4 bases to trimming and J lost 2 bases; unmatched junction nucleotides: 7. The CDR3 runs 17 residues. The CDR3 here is CASSRLQGATGANVLTF. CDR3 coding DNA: TGCGCCAGCAGCCGATTGCAGGGGGCTACTGGGGCCAACGTCCTGACTTTC.

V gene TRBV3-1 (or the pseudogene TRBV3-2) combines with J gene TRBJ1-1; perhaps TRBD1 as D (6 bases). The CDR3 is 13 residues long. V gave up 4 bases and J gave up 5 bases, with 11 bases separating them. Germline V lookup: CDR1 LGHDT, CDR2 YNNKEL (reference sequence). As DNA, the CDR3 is TGTGCCAGCAGCCCAACAGGGTTTACTGAAGCTTTCTTT. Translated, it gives CASSPTGFTEAFF.

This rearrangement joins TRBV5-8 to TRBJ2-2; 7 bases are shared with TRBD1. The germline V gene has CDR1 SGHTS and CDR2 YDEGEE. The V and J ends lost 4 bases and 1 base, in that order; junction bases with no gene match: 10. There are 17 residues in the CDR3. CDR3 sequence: CASSQDIRDRNTGELFF. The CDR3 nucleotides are TGTGCCAGCAGCCAGGACATACGGGACAGGAACACCGGGGAGCTGTTTTTT.

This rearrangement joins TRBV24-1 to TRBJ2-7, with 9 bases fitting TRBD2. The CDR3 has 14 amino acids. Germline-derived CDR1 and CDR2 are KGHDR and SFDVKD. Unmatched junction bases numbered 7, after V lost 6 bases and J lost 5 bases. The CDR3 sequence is CATSSGGGAHEQYF. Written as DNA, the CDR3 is TGTGCCACCAGTAGTGGCGGGGGGGCCCACGAGCAGTACTTC.

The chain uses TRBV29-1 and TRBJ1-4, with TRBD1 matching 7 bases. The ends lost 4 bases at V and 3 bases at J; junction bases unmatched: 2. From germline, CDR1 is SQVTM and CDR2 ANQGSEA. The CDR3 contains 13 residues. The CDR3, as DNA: TGCAGCGTTGGACAGGGACCTAATGAAAAACTGTTTTTT. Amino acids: CSVGQGPNEKLFF. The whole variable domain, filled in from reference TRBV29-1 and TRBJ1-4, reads SAVISQKPSRDICQRGTSLTIQCQVDSQVTMMFWYRQQPGQSLTLIATANQGSEATYESGFVIDKFPISRPNLTFSTLTVSNMSPEDSSIYLCSVGQGPNEKLFFGSGTQLSVL.

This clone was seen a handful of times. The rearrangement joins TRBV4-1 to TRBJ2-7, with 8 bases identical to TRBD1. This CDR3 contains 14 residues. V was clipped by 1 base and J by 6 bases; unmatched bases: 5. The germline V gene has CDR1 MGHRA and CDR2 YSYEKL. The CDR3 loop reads CASSQGTGSGEQYF. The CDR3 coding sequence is TGCGCCAGCAGCCAAGGGACAGGGAGTGGCGAGCAGTACTTC.

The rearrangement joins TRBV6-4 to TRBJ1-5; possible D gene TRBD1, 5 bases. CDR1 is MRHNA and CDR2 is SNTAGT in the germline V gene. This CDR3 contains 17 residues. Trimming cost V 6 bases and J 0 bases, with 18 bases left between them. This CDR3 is CASRTNIGGDSNQPQHF. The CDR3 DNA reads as TGTGCCAGCAGGACCAATATCGGGGGGGATAGCAATCAGCCCCAGCATTTT.

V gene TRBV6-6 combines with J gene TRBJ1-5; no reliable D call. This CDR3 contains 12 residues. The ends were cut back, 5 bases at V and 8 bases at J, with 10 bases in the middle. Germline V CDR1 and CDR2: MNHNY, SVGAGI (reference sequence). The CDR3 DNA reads TGTGCCAGCAGTACCCCGGGGAAGCCCCAGCATTTT. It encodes CASSTPGKPQHF.

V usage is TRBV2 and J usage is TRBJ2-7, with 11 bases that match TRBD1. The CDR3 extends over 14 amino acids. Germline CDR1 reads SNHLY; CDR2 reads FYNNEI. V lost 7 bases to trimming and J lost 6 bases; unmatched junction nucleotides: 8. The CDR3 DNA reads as TGTGCCAGCACTTTTTTGGGACAGGGGGTCGAGCAGTACTTC. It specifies CASTFLGQGVEQYF.

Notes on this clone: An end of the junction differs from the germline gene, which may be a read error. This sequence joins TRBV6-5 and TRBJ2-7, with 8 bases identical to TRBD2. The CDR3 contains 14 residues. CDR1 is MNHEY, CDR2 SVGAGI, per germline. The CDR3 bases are TGTGCCAGCAGAAAACCCGGGGGGGCCCACGAGCAGAACTTC. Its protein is CASRKPGGAHEQNF.

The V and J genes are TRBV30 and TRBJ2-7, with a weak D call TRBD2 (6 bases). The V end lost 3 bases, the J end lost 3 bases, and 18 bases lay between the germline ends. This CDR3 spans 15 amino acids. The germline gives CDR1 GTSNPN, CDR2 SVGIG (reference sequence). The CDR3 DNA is TGTGCCTGGAGGGCCCCCGGGACTGGCTTCTACGAGCAGTACTTC. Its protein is CAWRAPGTGFYEQYF.

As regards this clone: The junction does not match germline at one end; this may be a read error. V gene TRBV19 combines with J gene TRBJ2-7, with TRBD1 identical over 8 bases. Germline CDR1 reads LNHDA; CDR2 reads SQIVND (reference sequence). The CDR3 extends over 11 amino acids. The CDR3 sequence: CASSLRDRLHF. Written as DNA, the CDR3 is TGTGCCAGTAGTCTCCGGGACAGGCTCCATTTC.

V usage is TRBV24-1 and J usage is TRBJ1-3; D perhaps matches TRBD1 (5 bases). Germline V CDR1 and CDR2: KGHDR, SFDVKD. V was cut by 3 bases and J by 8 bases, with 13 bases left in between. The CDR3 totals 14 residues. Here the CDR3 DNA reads TGTGCCACCAGTGATAGCAGGGCCATGGACACCATATATTTT. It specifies CATSDSRAMDTIYF.

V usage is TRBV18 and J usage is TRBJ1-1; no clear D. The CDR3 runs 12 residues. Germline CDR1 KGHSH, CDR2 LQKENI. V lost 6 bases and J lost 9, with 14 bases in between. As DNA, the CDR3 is TGTGCCAGCTCCAGTCTGCTTTTTCAAGCTTTCTTT. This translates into CASSSLLFQAFF.

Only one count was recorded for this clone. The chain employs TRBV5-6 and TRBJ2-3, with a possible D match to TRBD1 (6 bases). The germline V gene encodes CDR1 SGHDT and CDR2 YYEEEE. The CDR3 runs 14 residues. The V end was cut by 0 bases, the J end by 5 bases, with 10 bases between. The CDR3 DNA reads TGTGCCAGCAGCTTGGGGGGGCTTCTAGATACGCAGTATTTT. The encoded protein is CASSLGGLLDTQYF.

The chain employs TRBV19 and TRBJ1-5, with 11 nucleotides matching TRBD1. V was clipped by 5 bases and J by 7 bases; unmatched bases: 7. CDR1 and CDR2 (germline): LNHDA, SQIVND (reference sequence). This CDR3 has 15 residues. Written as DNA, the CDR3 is TGTGCCAGTAGTTCCTCCGGGACAGGGGGGCAGCCCCAGCATTTT. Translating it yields CASSSSGTGGQPQHF.

The CDR3: CASSLRTVSTDTQYF. DNA for the CDR3: TGTGCCAGCAGTTTACGTACGGTTAGCACAGATACGCAGTATTTT. The rearrangement uses TRBV27 and TRBJ2-3; D gene uncertain. The CDR3 consists of 15 residues. Trimming stripped 2 bases from V and 0 bases from J, with 9 bases between. Per germline, CDR1 MNHEY and CDR2 SMNVEV (reference sequence).